The rows below give T cell receptor beta chains drawn from one sample of a study of shared clonotypes between healthy human individuals. The method was immunoSEQ multiplex PCR; TCRdb's version includes in-frame clones alone and lacks a portion of them. The table lists around 2,000,000 clones, roughly 94% of them singletons, with 0.13% in the top ten. The material sequenced was naive CD4+ T cells sorted from blood. The origin of the receptors is a man aged 18 to 35 in good health. Each CDR3 is given with its conserved first and last residue. Fields, in order: D gene, J gene, V gene, clone size, CDR3 DNA, CDR3 protein. D genes are given only for firm matches. Clone size is stated in some rows and not others, as once, few, many or a class when expanded.

d_gene: -; j_gene: TRBJ1-4; v_gene: TRBV5-6; abundance: -; CDR3nt: TGTGCCAGCGGCCTAGGACGGAATAATGAAAAACTGTTTTTT; CDR3aa: CASGLGRNNEKLFF
d_gene: TRBD1; j_gene: TRBJ1-6; v_gene: TRBV6-1; abundance: -; CDR3nt: TGTGCCAGCAGCGGGGCGGAGGACAGGGCCCTCTCCGTCCACTTT; CDR3aa: CASSGAEDRALSVHF
d_gene: TRBD1; j_gene: TRBJ2-1; v_gene: TRBV7-6; abundance: -; CDR3nt: TGTGCCAGCAGCTCCCCCTGGGGGACAGGGACCAATGAGCAGTTCTTC; CDR3aa: CASSSPWGTGTNEQFF
d_gene: -; j_gene: TRBJ1-3; v_gene: TRBV5-6; abundance: -; CDR3nt: TGTGCCAGCAGCTTGGCCCCAGGGGGAAACACCATATATTTT; CDR3aa: CASSLAPGGNTIYF
d_gene: -; j_gene: TRBJ2-7; v_gene: TRBV6-6; abundance: -; CDR3nt: TGTGCCAGCAGTTACCAGGGCTCCTACGAGCAGTACTTC; CDR3aa: CASSYQGSYEQYF
d_gene: -; j_gene: TRBJ2-1; v_gene: TRBV4-3; abundance: once; CDR3nt: TGCGCCAGCAGCCAAGAGGTCGTGGGTGAGCAGTTCTTC; CDR3aa: CASSQEVVGEQFF
d_gene: -; j_gene: TRBJ1-1; v_gene: TRBV10-1; abundance: -; CDR3nt: TGCGCCAGCAGTGTGGGAATGAACACTGAAGCTTTCTTT; CDR3aa: CASSVGMNTEAFF
d_gene: TRBD1; j_gene: TRBJ2-1; v_gene: TRBV4-3; abundance: -; CDR3nt: TGCGCCAGCAGCCCACAGGGGGCGCCTAATGAGCAGTTCTTC; CDR3aa: CASSPQGAPNEQFF
d_gene: TRBD1; j_gene: TRBJ1-3; v_gene: TRBV28; abundance: once; CDR3nt: TGTGCCAGCAGATTGACAGGGCCTGGAAACACCATATATTTT; CDR3aa: CASRLTGPGNTIYF
d_gene: -; j_gene: TRBJ2-3; v_gene: TRBV10-1; abundance: -; CDR3nt: TGCGCCAGCACCCCCCTGACAGGCTGCACAGATACGCAGTATTTT; CDR3aa: CASTPLTGCTDTQYF
d_gene: -; j_gene: TRBJ2-7; v_gene: TRBV11-3; abundance: -; CDR3nt: TGTGTCAGCAGCTTAGAGCCACCACTCAGGGTATACGAGCAGTACTTC; CDR3aa: CVSSLEPPLRVYEQYF
d_gene: TRBD1; j_gene: TRBJ2-3; v_gene: TRBV5-1; abundance: -; CDR3nt: TGCGCCAGCAGCCGAGAAACAGGGGGCGCGTCGGATACGCAGTATTTT; CDR3aa: CASSRETGGASDTQYF
d_gene: -; j_gene: TRBJ1-2; v_gene: TRBV27; abundance: -; CDR3nt: TGTGCCAGCAGTCCCCGGACGGAACTCTATGGCTACACCTTC; CDR3aa: CASSPRTELYGYTF
d_gene: -; j_gene: TRBJ2-2; v_gene: TRBV10-1; abundance: -; CDR3nt: TGCGCCAGCAGTGAGTCAGGGTCGGGCACCGGGGAGCTGTTTTTT; CDR3aa: CASSESGSGTGELFF
d_gene: -; j_gene: TRBJ2-1; v_gene: TRBV30; abundance: -; CDR3nt: TGTGCCTGGAGGGACTCATACAATGAGCAGTTCTTC; CDR3aa: CAWRDSYNEQFF
d_gene: -; j_gene: TRBJ2-7; v_gene: TRBV18; abundance: -; CDR3nt: TGTGCCAGCTCACCAAGAAATAGGGACGAGCAGTACTTC; CDR3aa: CASSPRNRDEQYF
d_gene: -; j_gene: TRBJ2-3; v_gene: TRBV7-2; abundance: -; CDR3nt: TGTGCCAGCAGGATCAGCGGGCTTTTCACAGATACGCAGTATTTT; CDR3aa: CASRISGLFTDTQYF
d_gene: -; j_gene: TRBJ1-5; v_gene: TRBV18; abundance: -; CDR3nt: TGTGCCAGCTCACCCTCCCCTCCACAGCCCCAGCATTTT; CDR3aa: CASSPSPPQPQHF
d_gene: -; j_gene: TRBJ1-2; v_gene: TRBV5-4; abundance: -; CDR3nt: TGTGCCAGCAGCTTGGCCGAGATCGCGGGCGACTATGGCTACACCTTC; CDR3aa: CASSLAEIAGDYGYTF
d_gene: TRBD1; j_gene: TRBJ1-1; v_gene: TRBV10-3; abundance: -; CDR3nt: TGTGCCATTTCGTCGGGGACAGGGATGAACACTGAAGCTTTCTTT; CDR3aa: CAISSGTGMNTEAFF
d_gene: TRBD2; j_gene: TRBJ2-7; v_gene: TRBV6-5; abundance: once; CDR3nt: TGTGCCAGCAGTAACCTAGCGGGAGGGGGCGAGCAGTACTTC; CDR3aa: CASSNLAGGGEQYF
d_gene: -; j_gene: TRBJ2-5; v_gene: TRBV6-1; abundance: -; CDR3nt: TGTGCCAGCAGTCCGACTACTTCAGGGACCCAGTACTTC; CDR3aa: CASSPTTSGTQYF
d_gene: -; j_gene: TRBJ2-4; v_gene: TRBV7-2; abundance: -; CDR3nt: TGTGCCAGCAGCAGAACTACGCTAGCCAAAAACATTCAGTACTTC; CDR3aa: CASSRTTLAKNIQYF
d_gene: TRBD1; j_gene: TRBJ1-5; v_gene: TRBV30; abundance: -; CDR3nt: TGTGCCTGGAGCCACAGGGGGAATAGTCCCCAGCATTTT; CDR3aa: CAWSHRGNSPQHF
d_gene: -; j_gene: TRBJ2-3; v_gene: TRBV7-9; abundance: -; CDR3nt: TGTGCCAGCAGCTTAGGGGTAACTACGACGACAGATACGCAGTATTTT; CDR3aa: CASSLGVTTTTDTQYF
d_gene: -; j_gene: TRBJ1-5; v_gene: TRBV6-1; abundance: -; CDR3nt: TGTGCCAGCACCGTCGGGGGGAATCAGCCCCAGCATTTT; CDR3aa: CASTVGGNQPQHF
d_gene: -; j_gene: TRBJ2-5; v_gene: TRBV7-2; abundance: -; CDR3nt: TGTGCCAGCAGCTTCTTCGTCGGAGAGGAGACCCAGTACTTC; CDR3aa: CASSFFVGEETQYF
d_gene: -; j_gene: TRBJ1-2; v_gene: TRBV19; abundance: -; CDR3nt: TGTGCCAGTAGTATGGGGCCCACGACCAGCTATGGCTACACCTTC; CDR3aa: CASSMGPTTSYGYTF
d_gene: TRBD1; j_gene: TRBJ1-2; v_gene: TRBV5-1; abundance: -; CDR3nt: TGCGCCAGCAGCCCCCAGGGGGGACTCAACTATGGCTACACCTTC; CDR3aa: CASSPQGGLNYGYTF
d_gene: -; j_gene: TRBJ2-3; v_gene: TRBV9; abundance: -; CDR3nt: TGTGCCAGCAGCGTAGCGGGAACGCAGTATTTT; CDR3aa: CASSVAGTQYF
d_gene: -; j_gene: TRBJ2-3; v_gene: TRBV30; abundance: -; CDR3nt: TGTGCCTGGAGTGTTACAGATACGCAGTATTTT; CDR3aa: CAWSVTDTQYF
d_gene: -; j_gene: TRBJ2-7; v_gene: TRBV28; abundance: -; CDR3nt: TGTGCCAGCAGTTTACCCGGTTACGAGCAGTACTTC; CDR3aa: CASSLPGYEQYF
d_gene: -; j_gene: TRBJ2-2; v_gene: TRBV11-3; abundance: -; CDR3nt: TGTGCCAGCAGCTTAGAGCAGGGTCGGACCGGGGAGCTGTTTTTT; CDR3aa: CASSLEQGRTGELFF
d_gene: -; j_gene: TRBJ1-5; v_gene: TRBV19; abundance: -; CDR3nt: TGTGCCAGTAGTATAGCAGGTTTCAATCAGCCCCAGCATTTT; CDR3aa: CASSIAGFNQPQHF
d_gene: -; j_gene: TRBJ2-5; v_gene: TRBV2; abundance: -; CDR3nt: TGTGCCAGCAGTGTTATGGGCGGGGAGACCCAGTACTTC; CDR3aa: CASSVMGGETQYF
d_gene: TRBD1; j_gene: TRBJ1-1; v_gene: TRBV11-2; abundance: once; CDR3nt: TGTGCCAGCAGGGGCGGGGGACAGATGAACACTGAAGCTTTCTTT; CDR3aa: CASRGGGQMNTEAFF
d_gene: TRBD1; j_gene: TRBJ1-2; v_gene: TRBV5-4; abundance: few; CDR3nt: TGTGCCAGCAGCTTGGCGGGACAGGGGGAGGATGGCTACACCTTC; CDR3aa: CASSLAGQGEDGYTF
d_gene: -; j_gene: TRBJ1-2; v_gene: TRBV18; abundance: once; CDR3nt: TGTGCCAGCTCAGTATCACAGGGAATCGGCTATGGCTACACCTTC; CDR3aa: CASSVSQGIGYGYTF
d_gene: -; j_gene: TRBJ2-1; v_gene: TRBV7-9; abundance: -; CDR3nt: TGTGCCAGCAGCTTCGCAGAAGGGAATGAGCAGTTCTTC; CDR3aa: CASSFAEGNEQFF
d_gene: TRBD1; j_gene: TRBJ2-5; v_gene: TRBV6-1; abundance: -; CDR3nt: TGTGCCAGCAGTTTACGGACAGGGGTAGAGACCCAGTACTTC; CDR3aa: CASSLRTGVETQYF
d_gene: TRBD2; j_gene: TRBJ2-5; v_gene: TRBV4-1; abundance: -; CDR3nt: TGCGCCAGCAGCCAAGACGGACTAGCGGGAGGCGAGGGGGAGACCCAGTACTTC; CDR3aa: CASSQDGLAGGEGETQYF
d_gene: -; j_gene: TRBJ1-4; v_gene: TRBV6-1; abundance: -; CDR3nt: TGTGCCAGCAGTGACACACCGGGGGAAAAACTGTTTTTT; CDR3aa: CASSDTPGEKLFF
d_gene: -; j_gene: TRBJ2-6; v_gene: TRBV5-1; abundance: -; CDR3nt: TGCGCCAGCAGCGCTTCAGCGGGACAGAACTCTGGGGCCAACGTCCTGACTTTC; CDR3aa: CASSASAGQNSGANVLTF
d_gene: -; j_gene: TRBJ2-1; v_gene: TRBV5-6; abundance: -; CDR3nt: TGTGCCAGCAGCTTGGCCTTTCGGGGTTTCAATGAGCAGTTCTTC; CDR3aa: CASSLAFRGFNEQFF
d_gene: TRBD1; j_gene: TRBJ2-7; v_gene: TRBV2; abundance: -; CDR3nt: TGTGCCACCACCGGGACAGGGATATCCGAGCAGTACTTC; CDR3aa: CATTGTGISEQYF